This T cell receptor (beta chain) was documented in a study of identical twins. The ends lost 4 bases at V and 8 bases at J; junction bases unmatched: 9. The germline V gene has CDR1 SEHNR and CDR2 FQNEAQ (reference sequence). CDR3 length: 15 residues. Each CDR3 protein gets one entry after TCRdb re-called the 5' RACE reads with MiXCR. This table holds approximately 670,000 distinct CDR3 sequences, less than 7% found once. In this sample, this clonotype turned up many times. The clonotype was recovered from a man between 18 and 29 years old in good health. Sequenced: naive T cells sorted from blood. V usage is TRBV7-9 and J usage is TRBJ1-4; 8 nucleotides align to TRBD1. DNA for the CDR3: TGTGCCAGCAGCTCCGGACAGGGTGGGGACGAAAAACTGTTTTTT. Translating it yields CASSSGQGGDEKLFF.